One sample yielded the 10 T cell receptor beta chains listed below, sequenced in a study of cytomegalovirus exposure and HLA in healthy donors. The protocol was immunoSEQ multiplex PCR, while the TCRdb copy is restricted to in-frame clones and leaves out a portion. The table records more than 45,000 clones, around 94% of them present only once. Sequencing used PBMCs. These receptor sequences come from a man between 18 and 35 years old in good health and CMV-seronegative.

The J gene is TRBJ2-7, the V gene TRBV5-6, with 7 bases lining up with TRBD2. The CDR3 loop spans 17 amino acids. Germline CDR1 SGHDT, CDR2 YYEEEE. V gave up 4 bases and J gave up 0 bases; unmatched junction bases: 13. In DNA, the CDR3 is TGTGCCAGCAGCCCCACCGTCGCGGGCGGGGGCTCCTACGAGCAGTACTTC. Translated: CASSPTVAGGGSYEQYF.

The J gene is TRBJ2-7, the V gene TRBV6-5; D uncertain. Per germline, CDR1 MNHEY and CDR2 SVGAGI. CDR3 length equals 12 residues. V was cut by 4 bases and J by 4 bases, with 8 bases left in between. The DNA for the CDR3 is TGTGCCAGCAGTTCCTCGGAGTACGAGCAGTACTTC. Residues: CASSSSEYEQYF.

Here the CDR3 DNA reads TGTGCCACCAGCAGAGATCCCCATAAGAGAAGCACAGATACGCAGTATTTT. Its protein product is CATSRDPHKRSTDTQYF. The J gene is TRBJ2-3, the V gene TRBV15; D call uncertain. Germline-derived CDR1 and CDR2 are LNHNV and YYDKDF (reference sequence). V was pared by 0 bases and J by 0 bases, with 13 bases between. The CDR3 is 17 amino acids.

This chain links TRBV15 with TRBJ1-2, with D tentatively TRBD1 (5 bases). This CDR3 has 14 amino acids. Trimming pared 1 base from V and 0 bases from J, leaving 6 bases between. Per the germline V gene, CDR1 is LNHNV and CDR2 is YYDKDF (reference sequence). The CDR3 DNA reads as TGTGCCACCAGCAGAGGGGGCTCTAACTATGGCTACACCTTC. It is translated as CATSRGGSNYGYTF. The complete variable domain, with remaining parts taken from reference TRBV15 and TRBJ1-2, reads DAMVIQNPRYQVTQFGKPVTLSCSQTLNHNVMYWYQQKSSQAPKLLFHYYDKDFNNEADTPDNFQSRRPNTSFCFLDIRSPGLGDTAMYLCATSRGGSNYGYTFGSGTRLTVV.

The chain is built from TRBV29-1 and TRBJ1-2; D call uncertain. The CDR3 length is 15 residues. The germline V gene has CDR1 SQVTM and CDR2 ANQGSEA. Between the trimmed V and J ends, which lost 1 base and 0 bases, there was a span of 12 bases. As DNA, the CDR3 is TGCAGCGTTGAAGCTGTTCCACTTGCTAACTATGGCTACACCTTC. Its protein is CSVEAVPLANYGYTF.

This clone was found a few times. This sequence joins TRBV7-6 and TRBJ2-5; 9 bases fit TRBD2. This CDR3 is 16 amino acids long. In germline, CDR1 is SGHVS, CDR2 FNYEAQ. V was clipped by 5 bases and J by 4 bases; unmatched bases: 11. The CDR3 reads CASSRTGSGRGETQYF. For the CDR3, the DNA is TGTGCCAGCAGCCGCACGGGTAGCGGGAGAGGAGAGACCCAGTACTTC. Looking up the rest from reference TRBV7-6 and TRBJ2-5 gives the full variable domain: GAGVSQSPRYKVTKRGQDVALRCDPISGHVSLYWYRQALGQGPEFLTYFNYEAQQDKSGLPNDRFSAERPEGSISTLTIQRTEQRDSAMYRCASSRTGSGRGETQYFGPGTRLLVL.

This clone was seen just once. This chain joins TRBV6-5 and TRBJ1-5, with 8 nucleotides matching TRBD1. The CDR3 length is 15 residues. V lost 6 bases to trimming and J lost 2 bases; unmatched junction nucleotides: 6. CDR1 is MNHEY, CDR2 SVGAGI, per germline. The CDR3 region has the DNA TGTGCCAGCAGCCAGGGGGCATTTGGCAATCAGCCCCAGCATTTT. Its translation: CASSQGAFGNQPQHF.

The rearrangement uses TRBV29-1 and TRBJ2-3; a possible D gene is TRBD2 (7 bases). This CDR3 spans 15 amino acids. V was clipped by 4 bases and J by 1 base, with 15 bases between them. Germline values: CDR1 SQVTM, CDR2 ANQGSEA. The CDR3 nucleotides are TGCAGCGTTGTGGGGGGGCGGGAGCGCACAGATACGCAGTATTTT. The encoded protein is CSVVGGRERTDTQYF.

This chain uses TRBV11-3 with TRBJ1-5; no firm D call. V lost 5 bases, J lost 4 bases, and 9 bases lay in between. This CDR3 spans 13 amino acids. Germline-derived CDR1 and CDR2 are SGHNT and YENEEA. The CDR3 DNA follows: TGTGCCAGCAGCGCAACAGCTAATCAGCCCCAGCATTTT. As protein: CASSATANQPQHF.

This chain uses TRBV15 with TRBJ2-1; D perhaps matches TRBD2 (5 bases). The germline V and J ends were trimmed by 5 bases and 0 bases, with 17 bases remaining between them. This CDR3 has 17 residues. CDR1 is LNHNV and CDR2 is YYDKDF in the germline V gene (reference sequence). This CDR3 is CATSRLSGESSYNEQFF. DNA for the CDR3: TGTGCCACCAGCCGTCTTTCCGGGGAAAGCTCCTACAATGAGCAGTTCTTC.